This T cell receptor (beta chain) was identified during a study of beta chain features in type 1 diabetes. Whole-study findings and limits: VDJ junctions in type 1 diabetes patients carried more deletions and fewer insertions.

The entirety of the isolated RNA underwent reverse transcription, so expressed TCRB transcripts were sequenced. Produced via immunoSEQ multiplex PCR; TCRdb's table is partial and in-frame only. The sample carries 300,000 to 450,000 clones, roughly 12% recorded once. V lost 4 bases, J lost 0 bases, and 10 bases lay in between. Germline V gives CDR1 SGHDN, CDR2 FVKESK. This CDR3 has 15 residues. About this clone: Its antigen remains unknown.

The source is a man aged 18 to 29 in good health. The chain combines TRBV14 with TRBJ2-1; no definite D call. Sequenced sample: naive CD4+ T cells from blood. CDR3 bases: TGTGCCAGCAGCCCGGTTAGACTCTCCTACAATGAGCAGTTCTTC. Its protein product is CASSPVRLSYNEQFF.